The T cell receptor beta chain described here comes from a study of CD4 T cells in relation to SARS-CoV-2 and coronaviruses. Libraries were prepared by immunoSEQ multiplex PCR; TCRdb keeps only in-frame clonotypes and omits some of them. The repertoire holds about 37,000 clones, approximately 86% seen once, with around 4.8% in the top ten. Naive or memory CD4+ cells were cultured 1:1 with T cell-depleted PBMCs plus CEF. Regarding the study as a whole: SARS-CoV-2-driven expansion was significantly weaker in crossreactive than monoreactive clones. Approximately 65% of donors had memory CD4+ clonotypes crossrecognizing SARS-CoV-2 and common cold coronavirus spike.

A word on this clone: Its specificity is unknown.

Germline V gene data show CDR1 as SNHLY and CDR2 as FYNNEI. This CDR3 is 12 amino acids long. The ends lost 10 bases at V and 4 bases at J; junction bases unmatched: 6. V gene TRBV2 combines with J gene TRBJ2-5, with TRBD1 matching over 7 bases. The sequence came from an adult with COVID-19. The sample consisted of naive CD4+ T cells from PBMCs, cultured in vitro. Subset reported: naive CD4+ T cells isolated by negative enrichment. The CDR3 reads CATGTVLETQYF. In DNA form, the CDR3 reads TGTGCCACCGGGACAGTTTTAGAGACCCAGTACTTC.